What follows is one T cell receptor (beta chain) and its context. An end of the junction does not agree with germline; a read error may underlie this. Amplification of the TCR beta CDR3 was achieved through multiplex PCR with 32 V and 13 J primers. In TCRdb, the multiplex PCR reads were re-called with MiXCR into one record per CDR3 protein. This sample has about 4,800 distinct CDR3 sequences, with about 30% found just once. The sample originates from a study of immune heterogeneity within non-small cell lung tumors. The CDR3 is made up of 14 amino acids. Samples each supplied 450 to 650 ng of bulk tumor genomic DNA as template. Taken during surgery, several biopsies per primary tumor were spaced as far apart as possible within the tumor mass. Those enrolled were patients newly diagnosed with untreated non-small cell lung cancer and undergoing curative surgery.

The sequence derives from a woman aged 50 to 60 with non-small cell lung cancer. Source material: lung tumor tissue. J is TRBJ2-3 and V is TRBV12-3 or TRBV12-4; D not certain. The CDR3 spells CASSLVSVTDTKYF. The CDR3 DNA reads as TGTGCCAGCAGTTTAGTTTCCGTCACAGATACGAAGTATTTT.